Included here is one T cell receptor (beta chain) sequence, with context. CDR1 is SNHLY and CDR2 is FYNNEI in the germline V gene. Trimming left V 7 bases short and J 4 bases short, with 10 bases between. The CDR3 spans 12 residues. Central memory, naive, regulatory and stem cell-like memory CD4+ cells were sorted by CD45RO/CCR7/CD25/CD127/CD95/CD27. The sample belongs to a study of beta chain features in type 1 diabetes. Study context: Patients looked much like healthy donors when it came to age, gender and cell yields.

The authors reverse transcribed all of the isolated RNA, so sequencing captured expressed TCRB transcripts. Millions of reads were obtained on average from naive, central memory and regulatory T cell samples. The assay was immunoSEQ multiplex PCR, and TCRdb's table has in-frame clones only and misses some. The sample has around 250,000 clones, 68% seen once; the top ten hold about 0.05%. The clonotype was recovered from a man aged 25-40 years in good health. Sequenced input: naive CD4+ T cells from blood. The chain is built from TRBV2 and TRBJ1-2; D not resolved. In DNA, the CDR3 is TGTGCCAGCAACGGCTGGAGCTATGGCTACACCTTC. Its translation: CASNGWSYGYTF.